This TCR beta chain emerged from a study of cytomegalovirus exposure and HLA in healthy donors. This CDR3 comprises 16 residues. Germline CDR1 reads MNHEY; CDR2 reads SMNVEV (reference sequence). The trim removed 6 bases at V and 5 bases at J, leaving 10 bases unmatched. This PCR relied on a set of 60 Vbeta primers and 13 Jbeta primers. Original processing methods: Unique TCR beta chains totaled some 80 million in a later count, with roughly 11 million of them shared. The data were produced by immunoSEQ multiplex PCR, yet TCRdb's version contains in-frame clones alone and is incomplete. The DNA gave D and trimming, while V, J and clone size come from that table. The repertoire holds about 130,000 clones, with about four fifths as singletons.

Input material: PBMCs. This chain connects TRBV27 to TRBJ2-2, with 9 bases lining up with TRBD2. The source of this sequence is a man aged 25-45 years in good health and CMV-seronegative. CDR3 nucleotides: TGTGCCAGCAGCCTCTTCGCGGGAGGGGGTACCGGGGAGCTGTTTTTT. Translation gives CASSLFAGGGTGELFF.